These T cell receptor beta chains were read from a single sample in a study of cytomegalovirus exposure and HLA in healthy donors. Sequenced by immunoSEQ multiplex PCR; TCRdb stores in-frame clones only, minus some. The top ten hold approximately 7% of the sample, which has 85,000 to 100,000 clones, 60% to 85% seen once. Input material: PBMCs. The receptor source for this set is a middle-aged man in good health and CMV-seropositive. CDR3s include the opening cysteine and the closing phenylalanine or tryptophan. The D gene is left open where the match is weak. The size field is filled for only some rows; it gives once, few, many or a size class.

J,V,D,size,DNA,CDR3
TRBJ2-5,TRBV28,TRBD1,-,TGTGCCAGCAGGCTCGACAGGGGATCGGAGACCCAGTACTTC,CASRLDRGSETQYF
TRBJ2-5,TRBV7-2,TRBD2,-,TGTGCCAGCAGCACGCTAGCGGGGGGGAGGGAGACCCAGTACTTC,CASSTLAGGRETQYF
TRBJ1-2,TRBV10-2,-,-,TGCGCCAGCAGTGTGACGACAGGAACCTATGGCTACACCTTC,CASSVTTGTYGYTF
TRBJ1-3,TRBV18,TRBD1,-,TGTGCCAGCTCGTCGGGACAGGCGGCTGGAAACACCATATATTTT,CASSSGQAAGNTIYF
TRBJ1-4,TRBV14,TRBD1,-,TGTGCCAGCAGCTTCCAGGGGGCTAATGAAAAACTGTTTTTT,CASSFQGANEKLFF
TRBJ1-5,TRBV7-9,TRBD1,-,TGTGCCACCGGGACAGGGGGTCAGCCCCAGCATTTT,CATGTGGQPQHF
TRBJ2-2,TRBV4-2,-,-,TGTGCCAGCAGCCCCCCGGGACTGGGGGTAAACACCGGGGAGCTGTTTTTT,CASSPPGLGVNTGELFF
TRBJ1-5,TRBV7-2,TRBD1,-,TGTGCCAGCAGCCTAACCACAGGGGCCGTCGGCAATCAGCCCCAGCATTTT,CASSLTTGAVGNQPQHF
TRBJ2-3,TRBV6-5,-,once,TGTGCCAGCAGTACCCCGGGGAGTACAGATACGCAGTATTTT,CASSTPGSTDTQYF
TRBJ2-7,TRBV18,-,-,TGTGCCAGCTCACGACTCTATGACGAGCAGTACTTC,CASSRLYDEQYF
TRBJ2-5,TRBV7-9,-,-,TGTTCCAGCAGCTTAGCTCGGGAGACCCAGTACTTC,CSSSLARETQYF
TRBJ1-5,TRBV29-1,-,-,TGCAGCGTTTCAGAAAATAGCAATCAGCCCCAGAATTTT,CSVSENSNQPQNF
TRBJ2-1,TRBV7-2,TRBD1,-,TGTGCCAGCAGCTTAGACAGGGGAGTATACAATGAGCAGTTCTTC,CASSLDRGVYNEQFF
TRBJ2-7,TRBV7-9,-,once,TGTTCCAGCGGGAAGACAGGGACCTCTGGGGAGCAGTACTTC,CSSGKTGTSGEQYF
TRBJ2-3,TRBV19,-,-,TGTGCCAGTAGCCCTCGCACAGATACGCAGTATTTT,CASSPRTDTQYF
TRBJ2-7,TRBV6-5,-,-,TGTGCCAGCAGTTACTCAAAGGGGCTCGAGCAGTACTTC,CASSYSKGLEQYF
TRBJ1-5,TRBV19,TRBD1,-,TGTGCCAGTAGGAGGGGGCAGGGGCAGCCCCAGCATTTT,CASRRGQGQPQHF
TRBJ2-5,TRBV5-1,TRBD2,-,TGCGCCAGCTCGCTTGGTGGGGGACTATCGTACCAAGAGACCCAGTACTTC,CASSLGGGLSYQETQYF
TRBJ2-2,TRBV6-5,TRBD1,-,TGTGCCAGCAGTGCACAGGGGGACACCGGGGAGCTGTTTTTT,CASSAQGDTGELFF
TRBJ1-6,TRBV30,TRBD1,-,TGTGCCTGGAGGGAGCTACAGGGGAGGTATTCACCCCTCAACTTT,CAWRELQGRYSPLNF
TRBJ1-2,TRBV23-1,-,-,TGCGCCAGCAGTCCCGGAGGGGCTCCCTATGGCTACCCCTTC,CASSPGGAPYGYPF
TRBJ1-3,TRBV7-2,TRBD1,few,TGTGCCAGCAGCAAGGGGGCGGCTGGAAACACCATATATTTT,CASSKGAAGNTIYF
TRBJ1-3,TRBV27,TRBD1,-,TGTGCCAGCAGGCCCACAGGGGCGTCTGGAAACACCATATATTTT,CASRPTGASGNTIYF
TRBJ1-1,TRBV18,TRBD1,-,TGTGCCAGCTCACGTCCGGGACAGGGAGACACTGAAGCTTTCTTT,CASSRPGQGDTEAFF
TRBJ1-2,TRBV4-1,TRBD1,-,TGCGCCAGCAGCCCTAGACAGGGGGAATATGGCTACACCTTC,CASSPRQGEYGYTF
TRBJ1-6,TRBV6-4,-,-,TGTGCCAGCAGTGACATGGCGGGGAGCCCGAATTCACCCCTCCACTTT,CASSDMAGSPNSPLHF
TRBJ2-7,TRBV18,TRBD2,-,TGTGCCAGCTCACCACGGGGGGGTTTCTCCTACGAGCAGTACTTC,CASSPRGGFSYEQYF
TRBJ2-1,TRBV5-1,TRBD2,-,TGCGCCAGCAGCACCGCCTCTAGCGGGGGCTACAATGAGCAGTTCTTC,CASSTASSGGYNEQFF
TRBJ2-7,TRBV6-1,TRBD1,once,TGTGCCAGCAGTGGACAGGGGATAACCTACGAGCAGTACTTC,CASSGQGITYEQYF
TRBJ2-2,TRBV7-8,-,once,TGTGCCAGCAGCACCCGGACAGATCTCCACGGGGAGCTGTTTTTT,CASSTRTDLHGELFF
TRBJ2-1,TRBV18,TRBD1,-,TGTGCCAGCTCACCAAGCTGGGACAGGACCTACAATGAGCAGTTCTTC,CASSPSWDRTYNEQFF
TRBJ2-4,TRBV6-5,TRBD1,few,TGTGCCAGTAGGGGACAGGGGGCGCGGGGCATTCAGTACTTC,CASRGQGARGIQYF
TRBJ2-5,TRBV6-1,TRBD1,-,TGTGCCAGCGGGACAGACACCTTTTGGGGAGAGACCCAGTACTTC,CASGTDTFWGETQYF
TRBJ2-5,TRBV5-6,-,-,TGTGCCAGCAGCTTTGAGAAGACCCAGTACTTC,CASSFEKTQYF
TRBJ2-7,TRBV19,-,-,TGTGCCAGTAGTTCGGGACTCTCTACCTACGAGCAGTACTTC,CASSSGLSTYEQYF
TRBJ2-7,TRBV27,-,-,TGTGCCAGCAGTTTATACGAGGGAGACTACGAGCAGTACTTC,CASSLYEGDYEQYF
TRBJ2-1,TRBV5-6,TRBD2,-,TGTGCCAGCAGGGTGACTAGCGGGGCCCCGCCCGAGCAGTTCTTC,CASRVTSGAPPEQFF
TRBJ1-4,TRBV7-2,-,-,TGTGCCAGCAGCTTATTCACGAGCGGGGGATACAATGAAAAACTGTTTTTT,CASSLFTSGGYNEKLFF
TRBJ1-1,TRBV30,-,-,TGTGCCTGGAGAAACAGGGCTGCCACTGAAGCTTTCTTT,CAWRNRAATEAFF
TRBJ1-1,TRBV9,-,-,TGTGCCAGCAGCGCGACAGGGAACACTGAAGCTTTCTTT,CASSATGNTEAFF
TRBJ1-1,TRBV19,-,-,TGTGCCAGTAGTAGCGGACAGCTGATGAACACTGAAGCTTTCTTT,CASSSGQLMNTEAFF
TRBJ2-7,TRBV28,-,-,TGTGCCAGCAGTTTATTGGACAGCCTTTACGAGCAGTACTTC,CASSLLDSLYEQYF
TRBJ1-1,TRBV7-9,TRBD1,-,TGTGCCAGCAGCCAACAGGGGGGGATGAACACTGAAGCTTTCTTT,CASSQQGGMNTEAFF
TRBJ1-1,TRBV5-1,-,few,TGCGCCAGCAGCTTGGCCCCAGGGAACACTGAAGCTTTCTTT,CASSLAPGNTEAFF
TRBJ2-7,TRBV27,-,-,TGTGCCAGCAGTGCCCTAGTCGGGGGTACCTACGAGCAGTACTTC,CASSALVGGTYEQYF
TRBJ1-2,TRBV27,TRBD1,-,TGTGCCAGCAGTGTAACCGGGACAGGGAGGGGACCGCCCTATGGCTACACCTTC,CASSVTGTGRGPPYGYTF
TRBJ2-7,TRBV5-1,-,-,TGCGCCAGCAGCTTGGCCGATGCCAGGGGGGTTAGGGAGCAGTACTTC,CASSLADARGVREQYF
TRBJ2-2,TRBV9,-,once,TGTGCCAGCAGCGTAGGACCTAGCCTCGTCGGCACCGGGGAGCTGTTTTTT,CASSVGPSLVGTGELFF
TRBJ2-1,TRBV11-3,TRBD2,-,TGTGCCAGCAGCTTAGAGACTAGCGGGAACCATGAGCAGTTCTTC,CASSLETSGNHEQFF
TRBJ2-1,TRBV5-1,TRBD2,few,TGCGCCAGCAGCACCTGGGGGGGGAGCTCCTACAATGAGCAGTTCTTC,CASSTWGGSSYNEQFF
TRBJ2-1,TRBV14,TRBD2,few,TGTGCCAGCAGCCAGGGACTAGCGGGGGGAAGCTCCTACAATGAGCAGTTCTTC,CASSQGLAGGSSYNEQFF
TRBJ2-5,TRBV10-3,-,-,TGTGCCATCAGTGAGTCGATCGGGGACTTTCGTAAAGAGACCCAGTACTTC,CAISESIGDFRKETQYF